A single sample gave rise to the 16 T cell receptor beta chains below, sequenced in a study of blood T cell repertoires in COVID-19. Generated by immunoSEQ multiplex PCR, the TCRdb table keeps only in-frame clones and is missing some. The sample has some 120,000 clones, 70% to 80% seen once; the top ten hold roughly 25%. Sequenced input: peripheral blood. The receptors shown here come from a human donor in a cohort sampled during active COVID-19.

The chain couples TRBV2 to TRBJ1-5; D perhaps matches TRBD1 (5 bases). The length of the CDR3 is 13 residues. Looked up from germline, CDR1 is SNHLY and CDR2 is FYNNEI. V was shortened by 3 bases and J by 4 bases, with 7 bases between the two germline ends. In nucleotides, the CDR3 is TGTGCCAGCAGTGAGGAGGGGAATCAGCCCCAGCATTTT. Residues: CASSEEGNQPQHF.

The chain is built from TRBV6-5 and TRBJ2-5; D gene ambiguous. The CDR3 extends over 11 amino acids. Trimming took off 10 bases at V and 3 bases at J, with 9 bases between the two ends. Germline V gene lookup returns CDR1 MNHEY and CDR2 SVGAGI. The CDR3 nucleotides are TGTGCCATTGGTCGGGAAGAGACCCAGTACTTC. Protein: CAIGREETQYF.

The DNA for the CDR3 is TGTGCCAGCTCACTACGACAGGGCGAACATAATTCACCCCTCCACTTT. Its translation is CASSLRQGEHNSPLHF. The chain couples TRBV18 to TRBJ1-6; 7 nucleotides align to TRBD1. The germline V gene has CDR1 KGHSH and CDR2 LQKENI. V gave up 4 bases and J gave up 5 bases; unmatched junction bases: 8. The CDR3 is 16 residues long.

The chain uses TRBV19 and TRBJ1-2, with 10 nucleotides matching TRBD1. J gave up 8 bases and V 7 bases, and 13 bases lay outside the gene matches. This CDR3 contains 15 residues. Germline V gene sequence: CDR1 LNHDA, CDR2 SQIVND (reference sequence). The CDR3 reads CASTQSGQGREGYTF. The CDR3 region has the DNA TGTGCCAGTACCCAGTCGGGACAGGGGAGGGAAGGCTACACCTTC. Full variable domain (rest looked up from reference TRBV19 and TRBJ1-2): DGGITQSPKYLFRKEGQNVTLSCEQNLNHDAMYWYRQDPGQGLRLIYYSQIVNDFQKGDIAEGYSVSREKKESFPLTVTSAQKNPTAFYLCASTQSGQGREGYTFGSGTRLTVV.

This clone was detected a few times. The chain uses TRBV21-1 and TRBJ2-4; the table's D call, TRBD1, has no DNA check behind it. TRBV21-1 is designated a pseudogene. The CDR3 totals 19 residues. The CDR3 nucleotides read TGTGCCAGCAGCAAAGTATCGGACAGGGGGCGTGGGACCAAAAACATTCAGTACTTC. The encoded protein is CASSKVSDRGRGTKNIQYF.

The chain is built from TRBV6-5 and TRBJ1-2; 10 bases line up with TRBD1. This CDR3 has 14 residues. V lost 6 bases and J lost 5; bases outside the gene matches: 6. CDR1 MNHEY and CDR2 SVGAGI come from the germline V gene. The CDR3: CASRIRTGGYGYTF. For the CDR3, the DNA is TGTGCCAGCAGAATTAGGACAGGGGGTTATGGCTACACCTTC.

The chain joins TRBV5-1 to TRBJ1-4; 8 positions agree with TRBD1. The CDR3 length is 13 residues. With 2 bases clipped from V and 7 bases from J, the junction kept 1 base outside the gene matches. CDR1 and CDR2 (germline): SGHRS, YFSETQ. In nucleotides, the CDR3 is TGCGCCAGCAGCTTCGGGACAGGTGAAAAACTGTTTTTT. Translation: CASSFGTGEKLFF.

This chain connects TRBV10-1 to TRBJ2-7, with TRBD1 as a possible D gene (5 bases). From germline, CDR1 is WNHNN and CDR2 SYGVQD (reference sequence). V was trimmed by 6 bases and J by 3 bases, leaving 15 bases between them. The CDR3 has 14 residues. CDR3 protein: CASSKQGECYEQYF. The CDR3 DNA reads TGCGCCAGCAGCAAGCAGGGTGAATGCTACGAGCAGTACTTC.

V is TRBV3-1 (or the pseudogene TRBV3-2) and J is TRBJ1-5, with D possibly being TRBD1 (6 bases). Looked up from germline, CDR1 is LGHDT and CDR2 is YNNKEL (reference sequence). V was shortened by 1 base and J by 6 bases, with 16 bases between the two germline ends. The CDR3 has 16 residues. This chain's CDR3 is CASSQAYRVLGQPQHF. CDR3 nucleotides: TGTGCCAGCAGCCAAGCTTACAGGGTTCTGGGTCAGCCCCAGCATTTT.

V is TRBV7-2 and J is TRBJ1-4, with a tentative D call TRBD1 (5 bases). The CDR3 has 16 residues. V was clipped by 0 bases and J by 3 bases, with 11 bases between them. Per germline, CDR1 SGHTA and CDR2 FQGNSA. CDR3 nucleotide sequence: TGTGCCAGCAGCTTAGCTTCGACAGAACCTAATGAAAAACTGTTTTTT. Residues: CASSLASTEPNEKLFF. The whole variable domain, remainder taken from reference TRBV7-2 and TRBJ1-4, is GAGVSQSPSNKVTEKGKDVELRCDPISGHTALYWYRQSLGQGLEFLIYFQGNSAPDKSGLPSDRFSAERTGGSVSTLTIQRTQQEDSAVYLCASSLASTEPNEKLFFGSGTQLSVL.

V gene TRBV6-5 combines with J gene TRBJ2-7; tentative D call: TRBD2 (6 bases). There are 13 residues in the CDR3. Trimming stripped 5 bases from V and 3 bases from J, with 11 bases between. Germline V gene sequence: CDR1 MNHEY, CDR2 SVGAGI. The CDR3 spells CASSPSGDYEQYF. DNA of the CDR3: TGTGCCAGCAGTCCGTCGGGAGACTACGAGCAGTACTTC.

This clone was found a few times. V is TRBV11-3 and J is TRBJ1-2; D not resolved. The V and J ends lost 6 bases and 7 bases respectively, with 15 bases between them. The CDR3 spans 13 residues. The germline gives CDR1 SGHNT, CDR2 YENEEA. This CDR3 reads CASSHTAGGGYTF. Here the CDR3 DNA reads TGTGCCAGCAGTCACACGGCGGGCGGTGGCTACACCTTC.

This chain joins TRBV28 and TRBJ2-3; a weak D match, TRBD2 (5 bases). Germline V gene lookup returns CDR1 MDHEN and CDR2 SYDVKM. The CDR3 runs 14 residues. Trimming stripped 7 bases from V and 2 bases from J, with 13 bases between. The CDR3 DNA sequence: TGTGCCAGCAAGCCCGGGGATTTCACAGATACGCAGTATTTT. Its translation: CASKPGDFTDTQYF.

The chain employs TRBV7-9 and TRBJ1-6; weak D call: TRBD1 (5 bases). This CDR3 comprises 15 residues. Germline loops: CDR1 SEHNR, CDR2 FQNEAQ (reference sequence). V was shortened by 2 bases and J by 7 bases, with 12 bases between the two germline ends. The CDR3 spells CASSLLGRANSPLHF. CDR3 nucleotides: TGTGCCAGCAGCTTATTGGGCAGGGCAAATTCACCCCTCCACTTT.

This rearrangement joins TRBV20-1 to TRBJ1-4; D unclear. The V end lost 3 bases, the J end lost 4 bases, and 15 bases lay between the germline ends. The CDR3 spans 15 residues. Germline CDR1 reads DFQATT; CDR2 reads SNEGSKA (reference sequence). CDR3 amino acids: CSASSLPGINEKLFF. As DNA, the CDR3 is TGCAGTGCTAGTTCCCTTCCCGGGATTAATGAAAAACTGTTTTTT.

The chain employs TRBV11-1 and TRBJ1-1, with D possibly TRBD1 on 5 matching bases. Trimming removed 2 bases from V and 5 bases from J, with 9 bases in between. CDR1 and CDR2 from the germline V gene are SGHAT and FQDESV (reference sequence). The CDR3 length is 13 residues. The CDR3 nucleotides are TGTGCCAGCAGCTTAAGGGGAAAAACTGAAGCTTTCTTT. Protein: CASSLRGKTEAFF.